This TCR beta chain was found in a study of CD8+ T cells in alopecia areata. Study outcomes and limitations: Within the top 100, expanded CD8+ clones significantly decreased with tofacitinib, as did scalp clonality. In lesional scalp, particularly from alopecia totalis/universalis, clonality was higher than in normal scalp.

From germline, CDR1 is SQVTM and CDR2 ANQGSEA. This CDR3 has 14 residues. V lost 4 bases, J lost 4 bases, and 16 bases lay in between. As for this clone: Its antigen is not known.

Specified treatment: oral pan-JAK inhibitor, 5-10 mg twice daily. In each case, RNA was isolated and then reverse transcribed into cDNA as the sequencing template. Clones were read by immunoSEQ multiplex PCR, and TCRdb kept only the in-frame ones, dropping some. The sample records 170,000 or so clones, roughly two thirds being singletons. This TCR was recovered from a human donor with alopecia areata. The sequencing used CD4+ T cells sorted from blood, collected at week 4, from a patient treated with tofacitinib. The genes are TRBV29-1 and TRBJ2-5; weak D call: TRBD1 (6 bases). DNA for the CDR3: TGCAGCGTTGGTAGAGGGGGAGTAGGAGAGACCCAGTACTTC. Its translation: CSVGRGGVGETQYF.